The next 24 T cell receptor beta chains were all read from a single sample in a study of Ad26.COV2.S vaccination and SARS-CoV-2 variants. The treatment is: around 19 received Ad26.COV2.S at low or high dose, single or two shots; about 5 received placebo; per-sample allocation not given. Specimens were obtained on day 63 following the first vaccine or placebo injection. Generated by immunoSEQ multiplex PCR, the TCRdb table keeps only in-frame clones and is missing some. Here the sample spans fewer than 400,000 clones, 75% to 90% being singletons. This specimen consisted of peripheral blood, obtained in a trial of Ad26.COV2.S vaccine versus placebo. The source of these receptors is a person between 18 and 60 years old who received the Ad26.COV2.S COVID-19 vaccine or a placebo.

J is TRBJ1-2 and V is TRBV7-9, with D uncertain. The germline V gene has CDR1 SEHNR and CDR2 FQNEAQ (reference sequence). The CDR3 covers 14 residues. V dropped 4 bases and J dropped 5 bases, with 14 bases sitting between them. The CDR3 nucleotides are TGTGCCAGCAGCTCCGCTAGTCTGGCTTATGGCTACACCTTC. Its protein product is CASSSASLAYGYTF.

The chain joins TRBV3-1 (or the pseudogene TRBV3-2) to TRBJ2-3; 12 bases align to TRBD2. After removal of 4 bases from V and 0 bases from J, the junction contained 2 bases not matched to a gene. The germline gives CDR1 LGHDT, CDR2 YNNKEL (reference sequence). This CDR3 has 16 amino acids. This CDR3 reads CASSPTSGSSTDTQYF. The CDR3 DNA sequence: TGTGCCAGCAGCCCGACTAGCGGGAGTAGCACAGATACGCAGTATTTT.

The chain links TRBV18 to TRBJ2-2; 7 bases are a match to TRBD1. V was pared by 5 bases and J by 5 bases, with 2 bases of the junction left unmatched. The CDR3 contains 13 residues. Per the germline V gene, CDR1 is KGHSH and CDR2 is LQKENI. The CDR3 protein is CASSTTGTGELFF. In nucleotides, the CDR3 is TGTGCCAGCTCAACGACAGGGACCGGGGAGCTGTTTTTT.

The chain joins TRBV4-1 to TRBJ1-4; D not certain. The CDR3 is 16 amino acids. CDR1 and CDR2 (germline): MGHRA, YSYEKL. V lost 4 bases, J lost 3 bases, and 15 bases lay in between. Here the CDR3 DNA reads TGCGCCAGCAGCCCGAGGGTCGGTAGCTCTAATGAAAAACTGTTTTTT. Encoded protein: CASSPRVGSSNEKLFF.

The chain links TRBV29-1 to TRBJ2-5, with D possibly being TRBD1 or TRBD2 (5 bases each). With 0 bases removed from V and 2 bases from J, the gap between germline ends came to 19 bases. This CDR3 has 17 residues. Germline V gene data show CDR1 as SQVTM and CDR2 as ANQGSEA. In nucleotides, the CDR3 is TGCAGCGTTGAAGATGAGGGCCGAAAAACAGGTCAAGAGACCCAGTACTTC. This encodes CSVEDEGRKTGQETQYF.

This chain connects TRBV6-5 to TRBJ1-1, with D uncertain. There are 13 residues in the CDR3. In germline, CDR1 is MNHEY, CDR2 SVGAGI. The V and J ends lost 6 bases and 1 base respectively, with 9 bases between them. This CDR3 reads CASSRRRNTEAFF. CDR3 in DNA: TGTGCCAGCAGCCGGCGACGGAACACTGAAGCTTTCTTT.

This clone was counted a single time. The CDR3 DNA is TGTGCCAGCTCACCACCCTACAGGATCTCTGGAAACACCATATATTTT. Translating it yields CASSPPYRISGNTIYF. This chain connects TRBV18 to TRBJ1-3; maybe TRBD1 (5 bases). CDR1 and CDR2 (germline): KGHSH, LQKENI. The germline V and J ends were trimmed by 0 bases and 0 bases, with 9 bases remaining between them. There are 16 residues in the CDR3.

The CDR3 coding sequence is TGTGCCAGCAGCAACTTGTACGAGCAGTACTTC. Encoded protein: CASSNLYEQYF. The chain employs TRBV12-3 or TRBV12-4 and TRBJ2-7, with unresolved D. Deletions cut 6 bases from V and 4 bases from J, with 7 bases between. This CDR3 has 11 residues.

The chain employs TRBV7-9 and TRBJ1-1; 7 bases map to TRBD1. The CDR3 runs 16 residues. Trimming removed 1 base from V and 2 bases from J; junction bases left unmatched: 7. The V gene's germline CDR1 is SEHNR and CDR2 FQNEAQ (reference sequence). CDR3 DNA sequence: TGTGCCAGCAGCTTAGGTCACAGGGGCGTCAACACTGAAGCTTTCTTT. Its translation is CASSLGHRGVNTEAFF.

The chain links TRBV2 to TRBJ2-5; a possible D gene is TRBD2 (6 bases). This CDR3 comprises 14 residues. Germline V gene data show CDR1 as SNHLY and CDR2 as FYNNEI. Deletions cut 4 bases from V and 4 bases from J, with 13 bases between. The chain's CDR3 is CASSATGSPETQYF. CDR3 sequence (DNA): TGTGCCAGCAGTGCAACCGGGAGCCCAGAGACCCAGTACTTC.

The chain links TRBV4-3 to TRBJ2-7; D unresolved. Germline CDR1 and CDR2: LGHNA and YSLEER. Trimming shortened V by 0 bases and J by 3 bases, and 9 bases separated the two germline ends. The CDR3 loop spans 14 amino acids. The CDR3 loop reads CASSQDAISYEQYF. The CDR3 nucleotides read TGCGCCAGCAGCCAAGATGCAATTAGCTACGAGCAGTACTTC.

J is TRBJ2-1 and V is TRBV7-3; 12 bases are shared with TRBD1. V lost 5 bases to trimming and J lost 7 bases; unmatched junction nucleotides: 9. Germline V CDR1 and CDR2: SGHTA, FQGTGA. This CDR3 has 16 amino acids. CDR3: CASSQRPGQGANEQFF. The CDR3 region has the DNA TGTGCCAGCAGCCAAAGACCGGGACAGGGGGCGAATGAGCAGTTCTTC.

The chain joins TRBV2 to TRBJ2-1, with a tentative D call TRBD1 (6 bases). The V end was cut by 6 bases, the J end by 4 bases, with 19 bases between. The CDR3 extends over 16 amino acids. Germline CDR1 reads SNHLY; CDR2 reads FYNNEI. The CDR3 DNA reads as TGTGCCAGCAGAGGACAGCTCCGACCCCGTTACAATGAGCAGTTCTTC. This encodes CASRGQLRPRYNEQFF.

V is TRBV14 and J is TRBJ2-7; no clear D gene. The germline V gene encodes CDR1 SGHDN and CDR2 FVKESK. The length of the CDR3 is 12 residues. Trimming pared 1 base from V and 7 bases from J, leaving 8 bases between. The chain's CDR3 is CASSQAAREQYF. The CDR3 nucleotides read TGTGCCAGCAGCCAAGCCGCTCGGGAGCAGTACTTC.

This clone has just a few counts. The CDR3 DNA reads TGTGCCACCAGCAGAGATCAGGGTGACACCATATATTTT. It codes for CATSRDQGDTIYF. The chain employs TRBV15 and TRBJ1-3; a possible D gene is TRBD1 (5 bases). The CDR3 spans 13 residues. CDR1 is LNHNV, CDR2 YYDKDF, per germline (reference sequence). Trimming stripped 0 bases from V and 8 bases from J, with 8 bases between.

This clone was picked up one time. This chain connects TRBV6-2 or TRBV6-3 to TRBJ2-1; TRBD2 aligns across 9 bases. Unmatched junction bases numbered 15, after V lost 2 bases and J lost 10 bases. The CDR3 extends over 17 amino acids. The germline V gene encodes CDR1 MNHEY and CDR2 SVGEGT. CDR3 coding DNA: TGTGCCAGCAGTTACGAAGTACTAGCGGGCCCTAGTGGCGAGCAGTTCTTC. Amino acid sequence: CASSYEVLAGPSGEQFF.

J is TRBJ2-5 and V is TRBV15; 7 bases fit TRBD1. Germline CDR1 and CDR2: LNHNV and YYDKDF (reference sequence). The junction had 10 bases not matched to a gene; V was cut back by 5 bases and J by 1 base. The CDR3 is made up of 16 amino acids. The CDR3 sequence: CATSRGYGTAQETQYF. As DNA, the CDR3 is TGTGCCACCAGCCGCGGCTACGGGACAGCCCAAGAGACCCAGTACTTC. The full variable domain, its missing parts supplied by reference TRBV15 and TRBJ2-5, is DAMVIQNPRYQVTQFGKPVTLSCSQTLNHNVMYWYQQKSSQAPKLLFHYYDKDFNNEADTPDNFQSRRPNTSFCFLDIRSPGLGDTAMYLCATSRGYGTAQETQYFGPGTRLLVL.

The chain is built from TRBV7-2 and TRBJ2-2; D not certain. This CDR3 is built from 14 residues. Trimming pared 5 bases from V and 5 bases from J, leaving 12 bases between. Germline-derived CDR1 and CDR2 are SGHTA and FQGNSA. CDR3 bases: TGTGCCAGCAGCCCCCCGGACGAAACCGGGGAGCTGTTTTTT. Residues: CASSPPDETGELFF.

This clone occurred once. The V call is TRBV10-3, the J call TRBJ2-7; D gene uncertain. This CDR3 has 11 amino acids. Deletions cut 0 bases from V and 7 bases from J, with 4 bases between. Germline loops: CDR1 ENHRY, CDR2 SYGVKD. The CDR3 here is CAISESDEQYF. CDR3 DNA: TGTGCCATCAGTGAGTCGGATGAGCAGTACTTC.

This chain joins TRBV15 and TRBJ2-7; 11 nucleotides agree with TRBD1. This CDR3 has 15 residues. The V segment lost 3 bases and the J segment 4 bases; nucleotides outside the gene matches: 5. The germline gives CDR1 LNHNV, CDR2 YYDKDF (reference sequence). The CDR3 sequence: CATSRGTGGLYEQYF. As DNA, the CDR3 is TGTGCCACCAGCAGGGGGACAGGGGGTTTATACGAGCAGTACTTC.

This clone was seen a single time. This chain connects TRBV7-8 to TRBJ2-1, with D possibly being TRBD1 (6 bases). V was trimmed by 5 bases and J by 5 bases, leaving 16 bases between them. Germline V lookup: CDR1 SGHVS, CDR2 FQNEAQ. The CDR3 covers 15 residues. CDR3 sequence reads: CASSPMNRVHNEQFF. The CDR3 DNA reads as TGTGCCAGCAGCCCTATGAACAGGGTCCACAATGAGCAGTTCTTC.

The chain combines TRBV7-6 with TRBJ2-3; D gene uncertain. The CDR3 runs to 15 residues. Germline CDR1 is SGHVS and CDR2 is FNYEAQ. Trimming took 3 bases from V and 1 from J, leaving 11 bases between them. CDR3 loop: CASSLSGSRTDTQYF. The DNA for the CDR3 is TGTGCCAGCAGCTTGTCCGGGTCACGCACAGATACGCAGTATTTT.

This clone came up once. This chain uses TRBV28 with TRBJ1-6; no reliable D call. Per the germline V gene, CDR1 is MDHEN and CDR2 is SYDVKM. Trimming pared 6 bases from V and 10 bases from J, leaving 10 bases between. This CDR3 has 12 amino acids. In nucleotides, the CDR3 is TGTGCCAGCAGGAGGCGCGAATCACCCCTCCACTTT. This translates into CASRRRESPLHF.

Only one count was recorded for this clone. The chain combines TRBV19 with TRBJ1-1; possible D gene TRBD1, 6 bases. Between the trimmed V and J ends, which lost 3 bases and 5 bases, there was a span of 22 bases. Germline-derived CDR1 and CDR2 are LNHDA and SQIVND (reference sequence). This CDR3 region has 17 residues. The CDR3, as DNA: TGTGCCAGTAGTATCCAAGCTCGCTTCACAGGGAAGACTGAAGCTTTCTTT. Its protein product is CASSIQARFTGKTEAFF.